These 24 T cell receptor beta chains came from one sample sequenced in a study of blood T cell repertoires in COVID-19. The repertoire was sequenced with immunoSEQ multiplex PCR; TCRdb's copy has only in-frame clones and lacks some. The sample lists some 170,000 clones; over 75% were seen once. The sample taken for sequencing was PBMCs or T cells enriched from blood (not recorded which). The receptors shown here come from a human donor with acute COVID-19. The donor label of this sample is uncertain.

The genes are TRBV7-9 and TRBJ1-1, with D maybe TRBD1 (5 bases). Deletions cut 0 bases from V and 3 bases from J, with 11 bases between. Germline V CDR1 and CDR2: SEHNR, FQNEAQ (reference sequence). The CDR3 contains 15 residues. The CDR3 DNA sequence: TGTGCCAGCAGCTTAGCCAGGGTCGGTGACACTGAAGCTTTCTTT. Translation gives CASSLARVGDTEAFF.

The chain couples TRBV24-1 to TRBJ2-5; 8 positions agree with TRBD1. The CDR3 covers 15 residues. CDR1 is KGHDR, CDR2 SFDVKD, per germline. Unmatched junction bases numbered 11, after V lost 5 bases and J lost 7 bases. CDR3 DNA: TGTGCCACCAGTGGGGGACAGGACCCCTTTACGACCCAGTACTTC. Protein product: CATSGGQDPFTTQYF.

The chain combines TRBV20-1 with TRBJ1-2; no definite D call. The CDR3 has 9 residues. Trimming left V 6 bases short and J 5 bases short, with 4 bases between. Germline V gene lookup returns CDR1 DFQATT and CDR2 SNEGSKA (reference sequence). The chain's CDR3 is CSALYGYTF. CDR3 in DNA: TGCAGTGCCCTGTATGGCTACACCTTC.

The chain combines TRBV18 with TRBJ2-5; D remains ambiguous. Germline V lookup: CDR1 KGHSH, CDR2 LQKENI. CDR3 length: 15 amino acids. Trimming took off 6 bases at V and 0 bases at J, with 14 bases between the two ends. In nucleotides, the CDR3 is TGTGCCAGCTCGGGCTCTCCCGCCGACCAAGAGACCCAGTACTTC. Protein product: CASSGSPADQETQYF.

CDR3: CASGLAHRAGNTEAFF. CDR3 coding DNA: TGTGCTAGTGGTTTGGCCCACAGGGCCGGGAACACTGAAGCTTTCTTT. The V call is TRBV12-5, the J call TRBJ1-1, with D tentatively TRBD1 (6 bases). This CDR3 has 16 amino acids. Trimming cost V 1 base and J 1 base, with 13 bases left between them. Germline V gene data show CDR1 as LGHNT and CDR2 as FRNRAP.

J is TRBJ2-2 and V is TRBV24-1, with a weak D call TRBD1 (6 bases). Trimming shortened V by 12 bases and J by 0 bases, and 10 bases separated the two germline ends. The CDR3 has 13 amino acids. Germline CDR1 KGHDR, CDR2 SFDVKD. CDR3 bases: TGTGCCTCGCAGGGGCCGAACACCGGGGAGCTGTTTTTT. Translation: CASQGPNTGELFF.

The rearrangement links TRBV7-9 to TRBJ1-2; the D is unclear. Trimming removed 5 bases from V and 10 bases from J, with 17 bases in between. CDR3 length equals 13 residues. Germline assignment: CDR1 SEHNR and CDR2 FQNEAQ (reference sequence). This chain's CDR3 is CASSPPGYDYYTF. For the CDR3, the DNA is TGTGCCAGCAGCCCCCCCGGCTACGACTACTACACCTTC.

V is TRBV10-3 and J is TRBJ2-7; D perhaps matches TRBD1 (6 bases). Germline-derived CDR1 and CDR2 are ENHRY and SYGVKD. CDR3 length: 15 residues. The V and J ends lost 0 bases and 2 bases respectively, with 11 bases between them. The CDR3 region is CAISESPGQTYEQYF. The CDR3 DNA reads TGTGCCATCAGTGAGTCGCCAGGACAGACCTACGAGCAGTACTTC.

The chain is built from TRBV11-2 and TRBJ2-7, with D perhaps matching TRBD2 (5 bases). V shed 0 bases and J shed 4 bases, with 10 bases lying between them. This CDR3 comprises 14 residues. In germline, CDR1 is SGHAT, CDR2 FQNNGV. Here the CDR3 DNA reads TGTGCCAGCAGCTTAGAAGGCGGGTGGTACGAGCAGTACTTC. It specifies CASSLEGGWYEQYF.

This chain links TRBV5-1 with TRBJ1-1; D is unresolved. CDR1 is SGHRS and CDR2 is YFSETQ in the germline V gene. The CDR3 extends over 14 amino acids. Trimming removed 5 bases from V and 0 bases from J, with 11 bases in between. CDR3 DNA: TGCGCCAGCAGACCTACGGAGATGAACACTGAAGCTTTCTTT. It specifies CASRPTEMNTEAFF.

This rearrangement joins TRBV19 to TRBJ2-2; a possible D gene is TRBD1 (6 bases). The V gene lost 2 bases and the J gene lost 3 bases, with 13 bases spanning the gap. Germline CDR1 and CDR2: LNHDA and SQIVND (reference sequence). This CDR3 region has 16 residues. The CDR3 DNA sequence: TGTGCCAGTAGTATAACAGGCAGGGGATACACCGGGGAGCTGTTTTTT. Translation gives CASSITGRGYTGELFF.

This chain's CDR3 is CATSDQRDTQYF. CDR3 nucleotide sequence: TGTGCCACCAGTGACCAGAGGGATACGCAGTATTTT. The genes are TRBV24-1 and TRBJ2-3; the D is unclear. The germline gives CDR1 KGHDR, CDR2 SFDVKD. This CDR3 comprises 12 residues. Trimming took 4 bases from V and 6 from J, leaving 7 bases between them.

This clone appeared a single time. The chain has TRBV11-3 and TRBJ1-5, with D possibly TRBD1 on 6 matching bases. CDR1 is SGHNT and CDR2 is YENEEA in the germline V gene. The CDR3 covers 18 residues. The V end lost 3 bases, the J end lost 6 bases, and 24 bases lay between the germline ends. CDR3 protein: CASSLKGDRCFRGQPQHF. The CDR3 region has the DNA TGTGCCAGCAGCTTGAAGGGGGACCGGTGTTTTCGGGGTCAGCCCCAGCATTTT. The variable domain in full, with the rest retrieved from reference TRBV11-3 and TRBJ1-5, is EAGVVQSPRYKIIEKKQPVAFWCNPISGHNTLYWYLQNLGQGPELLIRYENEEAVDDSQLPKDRFSAERLKGVDSTLKIQPAELGDSAVYLCASSLKGDRCFRGQPQHFGDGTRLSIL.

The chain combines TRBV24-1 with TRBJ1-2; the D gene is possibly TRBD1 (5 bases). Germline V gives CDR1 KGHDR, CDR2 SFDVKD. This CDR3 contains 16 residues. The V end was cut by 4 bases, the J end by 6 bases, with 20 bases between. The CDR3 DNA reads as TGTGCCACCAGTGACGGGGGAACCGGGACGGACAATGGCTACACCTTC. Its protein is CATSDGGTGTDNGYTF.

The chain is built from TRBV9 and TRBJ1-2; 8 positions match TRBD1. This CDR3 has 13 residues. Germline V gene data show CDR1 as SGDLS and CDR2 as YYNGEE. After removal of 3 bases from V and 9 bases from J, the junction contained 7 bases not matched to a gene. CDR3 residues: CASSARGRRSYTF. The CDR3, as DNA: TGTGCCAGCAGCGCCAGGGGGCGTAGGAGCTACACCTTC.

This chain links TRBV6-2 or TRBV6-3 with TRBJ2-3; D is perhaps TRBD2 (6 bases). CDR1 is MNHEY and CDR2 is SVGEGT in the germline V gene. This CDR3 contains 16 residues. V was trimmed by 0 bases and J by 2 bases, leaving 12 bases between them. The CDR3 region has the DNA TGTGCCAGCAGTTACTCGAGGGACTTCCCCACAGATACGCAGTATTTT. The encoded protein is CASSYSRDFPTDTQYF.

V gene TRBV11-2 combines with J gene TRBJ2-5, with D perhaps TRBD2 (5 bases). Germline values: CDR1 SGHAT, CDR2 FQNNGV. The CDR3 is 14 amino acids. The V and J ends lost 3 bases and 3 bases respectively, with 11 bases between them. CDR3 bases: TGTGCCAGCAGCTTGGGCGGGCTCAAAGAGACCCAGTACTTC. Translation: CASSLGGLKETQYF.

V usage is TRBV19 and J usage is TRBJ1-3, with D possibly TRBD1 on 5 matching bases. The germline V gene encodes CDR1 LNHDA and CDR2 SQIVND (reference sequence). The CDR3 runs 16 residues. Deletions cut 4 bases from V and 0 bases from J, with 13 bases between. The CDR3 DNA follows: TGTGCCAGTAGTAAAAGGGGCGAGAGCTCTGGAAACACCATATATTTT. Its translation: CASSKRGESSGNTIYF.

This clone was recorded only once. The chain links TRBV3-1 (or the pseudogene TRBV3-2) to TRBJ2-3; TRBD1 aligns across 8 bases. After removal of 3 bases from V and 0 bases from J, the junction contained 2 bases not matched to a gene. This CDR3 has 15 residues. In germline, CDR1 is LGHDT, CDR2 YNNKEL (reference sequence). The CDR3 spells CASSQGTGSTDTQYF. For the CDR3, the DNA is TGTGCCAGCAGCCAGGGGACAGGTAGCACAGATACGCAGTATTTT.

The CDR3 DNA reads TGTGCCAGTAGTTCCACCCCTGGGGCTGCTGGAAACACCATATATTTT. It encodes CASSSTPGAAGNTIYF. The rearrangement links TRBV19 to TRBJ1-3; TRBD1 might be the D (5 bases). Trimming stripped 5 bases from V and 2 bases from J, with 16 bases between. This CDR3 contains 16 residues. Germline V gives CDR1 LNHDA, CDR2 SQIVND (reference sequence). Combining the CDR3 with reference TRBV19 and TRBJ1-3 gives the whole variable domain DGGITQSPKYLFRKEGQNVTLSCEQNLNHDAMYWYRQDPGQGLRLIYYSQIVNDFQKGDIAEGYSVSREKKESFPLTVTSAQKNPTAFYLCASSSTPGAAGNTIYFGEGSWLTVV.

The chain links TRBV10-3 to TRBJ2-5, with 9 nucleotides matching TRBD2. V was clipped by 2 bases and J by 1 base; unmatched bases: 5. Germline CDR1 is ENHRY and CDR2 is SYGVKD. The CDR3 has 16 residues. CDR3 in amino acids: CAISEPSSGGQETQYF. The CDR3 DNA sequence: TGTGCCATCAGTGAGCCGAGTAGCGGGGGCCAAGAGACCCAGTACTTC.

DNA for the CDR3: TGTGCCAGCAGCCAGACGGTGGGAGACACTGAAGCTTTCTTT. This sequence encodes CASSQTVGDTEAFF. V gene TRBV21-1 combines with J gene TRBJ1-1. TRBV21-1 is classified as a pseudogene. CDR3 length equals 14 residues.

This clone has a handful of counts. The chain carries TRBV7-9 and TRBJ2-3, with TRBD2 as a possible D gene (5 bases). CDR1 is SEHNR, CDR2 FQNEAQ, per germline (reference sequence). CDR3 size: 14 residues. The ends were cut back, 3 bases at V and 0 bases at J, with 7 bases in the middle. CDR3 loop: CASSFSGSTDTQYF. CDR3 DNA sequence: TGTGCCAGCAGCTTCAGCGGTAGCACAGATACGCAGTATTTT.

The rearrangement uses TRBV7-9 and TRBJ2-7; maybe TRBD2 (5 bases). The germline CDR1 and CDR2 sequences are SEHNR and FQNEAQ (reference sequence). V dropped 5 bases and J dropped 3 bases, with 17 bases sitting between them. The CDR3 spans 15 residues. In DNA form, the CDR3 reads TGTGCCAGCAGCACCCAAAAATCTCGGGGCTACGAGCAGTACTTC. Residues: CASSTQKSRGYEQYF.